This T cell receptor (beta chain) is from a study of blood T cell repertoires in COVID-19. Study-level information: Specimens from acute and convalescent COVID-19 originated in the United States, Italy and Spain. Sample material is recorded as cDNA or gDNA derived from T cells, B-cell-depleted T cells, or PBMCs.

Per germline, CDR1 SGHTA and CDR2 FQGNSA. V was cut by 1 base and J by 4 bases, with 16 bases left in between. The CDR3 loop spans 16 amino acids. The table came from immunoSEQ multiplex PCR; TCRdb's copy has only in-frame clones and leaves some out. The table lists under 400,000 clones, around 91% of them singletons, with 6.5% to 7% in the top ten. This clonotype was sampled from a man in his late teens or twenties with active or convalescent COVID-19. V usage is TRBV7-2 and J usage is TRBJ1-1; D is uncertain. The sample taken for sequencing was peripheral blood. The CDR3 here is CASSLGSGTSGTEAFF. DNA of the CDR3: TGTGCCAGCAGCTTAGGTTCCGGAACCTCGGGCACTGAAGCTTTCTTT. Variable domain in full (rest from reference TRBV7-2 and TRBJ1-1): GAGVSQSPSNKVTEKGKDVELRCDPISGHTALYWYRQSLGQGLEFLIYFQGNSAPDKSGLPSDRFSAERTGGSVSTLTIQRTQQEDSAVYLCASSLGSGTSGTEAFFGQGTRLTVV.